This T cell receptor (beta chain) was captured in a study of identifying expanded T cells in peripheral blood. Study-wide findings and caveats: About 1.2 clones differed between technical replicates, versus approximately 16 and 19 over time. Across healthy donors, higher total template counts meant significantly greater approximately two-week count variance.

The V and J ends lost 0 bases and 0 bases respectively, with 9 bases between them. CDR3 length: 16 residues. Germline V gene data show CDR1 as MNHEY and CDR2 as SVGAGI. This clone was observed a few times. Its antigen is not known. TCRdb's copy holds only in-frame clones and misses some; the assay was immunoSEQ multiplex PCR. The sample records some 100,000 clones, roughly 90% being singletons. The chain joins TRBV6-5 to TRBJ1-3; D is undetermined. Sequencing used blood. This TCR was recovered from a person aged 18 to 70 in good health. DNA for the CDR3: TGTGCCAGCAGTTACTCCTGGCTTAGCTCTGGAAACACCATATATTTT. As protein: CASSYSWLSSGNTIYF.